This section outlines one TCR beta chain sequence together with its context. No antigen is known for it. This CDR3 region has 16 residues. Per the germline V gene, CDR1 is MNHEY and CDR2 is SMNVEV (reference sequence). V shed 6 bases and J shed 7 bases, with 24 bases lying between them. These data come from a study of cytomegalovirus exposure and HLA in healthy donors. Notes on the study in general: Diagnosis of cytomegalovirus status made by the classifier reportedly showed high specificity and sensitivity. A list of about 180 TCR beta chains associated with cytomegalovirus was given. An assumption of roughly uniform sequencing depth across donors underlay the presence/absence analyses. Indistinguishability led to the exclusion of some V segments, TRBV6-2 and TRBV6-3 included.

The primer mix had 60 Vbeta and 13 Jbeta primers. Clones were sequenced by immunoSEQ multiplex PCR, and TCRdb holds only the in-frame ones, with some missing. This table holds under 200,000 clones, under 90% found once. Specimen: PBMCs. The chain combines TRBV27 with TRBJ1-2; D is undetermined. The origin of this receptor is a man aged 30 to 45 in good health and CMV-seronegative. In DNA, the CDR3 is TGTGCCAGCAGACAGCAGTTTAATCGATTCACAGCTGGCTACACCTTC. Amino acid sequence: CASRQQFNRFTAGYTF.